The 17 T cell receptor beta chains below were found in one sample sequenced in a study of vaccination and CD4 T cells after COVID-19. These receptors are not linked to any known antigen. The Oncomine TCR Beta short-read assay was applied to DNA of cultured CD4+ T cells. TCRdb reprocessed the PCR reads with MiXCR, giving one entry per CDR3 protein. The data show around 21,000 distinct CDR3 sequences, with 42% seen just once and 9.9% held by the top ten. The time point denotes: late sampling 161 to 241 days after vaccination in a few convalescent patients. Treatment: approximately 9-day PBMC culture with coronavirus spike peptide pools or control peptides (ViraFEST assay). Sequenced material: CD4+ T cells from blood, cultured in vitro, taken about 7 months after SARS-CoV-2 vaccination. These receptor sequences come from a human donor who had recovered from COVID-19.

Only a few counts were recorded for this clonotype. The J gene is TRBJ2-3, the V gene TRBV20-1; D might be TRBD1 (5 bases). The CDR3 is 12 amino acids. Looked up from germline, CDR1 is DFQATT and CDR2 is SNEGSKA (reference sequence). V was shortened by 5 bases and J by 2 bases, with 8 bases between the two germline ends. In DNA form, the CDR3 reads TGCAGTGCTCCGGACAACACAGATACGCAGTATTTT. The encoded protein is CSAPDNTDTQYF.

The rearrangement uses TRBV20-1 and TRBJ2-3, with 9 bases fitting TRBD2. This CDR3 has 15 amino acids. CDR1 is DFQATT and CDR2 is SNEGSKA in the germline V gene (reference sequence). V was clipped by 3 bases and J by 1 base; unmatched bases: 5. CDR3 region: CSASLREGGTDTQYF. CDR3 DNA: TGCAGTGCTAGTTTGCGGGAGGGCGGCACAGATACGCAGTATTTT.

V gene TRBV19 combines with J gene TRBJ1-1; D is unresolved. This CDR3 comprises 15 residues. CDR1 and CDR2 from the germline V gene are LNHDA and SQIVND (reference sequence). Trimming removed 2 bases at V and 1 base at J, with 11 bases between. The CDR3 region has the DNA TGTGCCAGTAGTATAAAGGGCTTGCCGAACACTGAAGCTTTCTTT. Translated: CASSIKGLPNTEAFF.

This clonotype was seen a few times. The chain is built from TRBV20-1 and TRBJ2-7; 10 bases match TRBD2. J gave up 3 bases and V 5 bases, and 7 bases lay outside the gene matches. The germline gives CDR1 DFQATT, CDR2 SNEGSKA (reference sequence). The CDR3 spans 14 residues. The CDR3 here is CSADQAGGHYEQYF. CDR3 sequence (DNA): TGCAGTGCTGACCAAGCGGGAGGGCACTACGAGCAGTACTTC.

The chain carries TRBV5-1 and TRBJ2-1, with TRBD2 matching over 9 bases. The CDR3 spans 12 residues. Germline V lookup: CDR1 SGHRS, CDR2 YFSETQ. J was trimmed by 8 bases and V by 7 bases; bases with no gene match: 4. Written as DNA, the CDR3 is TGCGCCAGCGGGCGGGAGGGCGATGAGCAGTTCTTC. Encoded protein: CASGREGDEQFF.

This chain links TRBV19 with TRBJ2-3, with no clear D. This CDR3 spans 11 amino acids. Germline CDR1 and CDR2: LNHDA and SQIVND (reference sequence). With 5 bases removed from V and 2 bases from J, the gap between germline ends came to 2 bases. The CDR3 sequence is CASSHTDTQYF. CDR3 bases: TGTGCCAGTAGTCACACAGATACGCAGTATTTT.

The chain employs TRBV20-1 and TRBJ2-5; TRBD1 aligns across 8 bases. J was trimmed by 4 bases and V by 1 base; bases with no gene match: 5. The CDR3 has 14 residues. Germline values: CDR1 DFQATT, CDR2 SNEGSKA (reference sequence). CDR3 sequence: CSARVAGGLETQYF. The DNA for the CDR3 is TGCAGTGCTAGAGTGGCAGGGGGCCTAGAGACCCAGTACTTC.

The chain couples TRBV28 to TRBJ2-7; 16 nucleotides line up with TRBD2. The ends lost 3 bases at V and 0 bases at J; junction bases unmatched: 8. The CDR3 sequence is 19 residues long. Germline assignment: CDR1 MDHEN and CDR2 SYDVKM. The chain's CDR3 is CASSFLLGTSGRASYEQYF. In DNA form, the CDR3 reads TGTGCCAGCAGTTTTTTGTTGGGGACTAGCGGGAGGGCCTCCTACGAGCAGTACTTC.

As regards this clonotype: A much larger clone differs by one base, so this may be a read error. This rearrangement joins TRBV15 to TRBJ1-1; D is unresolved. This CDR3 comprises 12 residues. CDR1 and CDR2 from the germline V gene are LNHNV and YYDKDF (reference sequence). The CDR3 spells CATSREATEALF. In nucleotides, the CDR3 is TGTGCCACCAGCAGAGAGGCCACTGAAGCTCTCTTT.

This chain links TRBV7-2 with TRBJ2-3; D unclear. From germline, CDR1 is SGHTA and CDR2 FQGNSA. Trimming took off 1 base at V and 8 bases at J, with 13 bases between the two ends. The CDR3 contains 14 residues. In DNA, the CDR3 is TGTGCCAGCAGCTTAGAGGGAAGTGATGGTACGCAGTATTTT. It codes for CASSLEGSDGTQYF.

The chain has TRBV7-2 and TRBJ2-7, with TRBD2 as a possible D gene (5 bases). Germline V gene data show CDR1 as SGHTA and CDR2 as FQGNSA. The CDR3 is made up of 15 amino acids. V lost 5 bases to trimming and J lost 6 bases, with 20 bases between them. The CDR3: CASSVTRGYAGEQYF. Written as DNA, the CDR3 is TGTGCCAGCAGCGTTACCCGGGGATACGCTGGCGAGCAGTACTTC.

This clonotype was counted between two and nine times. The chain employs TRBV20-1 and TRBJ1-5; D remains ambiguous. CDR1 and CDR2 from the germline V gene are DFQATT and SNEGSKA (reference sequence). The ends were cut back, 6 bases at V and 3 bases at J, with 9 bases in the middle. The CDR3 loop spans 12 amino acids. The CDR3 nucleotides are TGCAGTGCGAATATTAACAATCAGCCCCAGCATTTT. Protein: CSANINNQPQHF.

This chain joins TRBV20-1 and TRBJ2-3, with D possibly matching TRBD1 (6 bases). The V end was cut by 7 bases, the J end by 1 base, with 15 bases between. The CDR3 length is 14 residues. CDR1 and CDR2 (germline): DFQATT, SNEGSKA (reference sequence). The CDR3 region is CSDADSSRTDTQYF. CDR3 coding DNA: TGCAGTGACGCGGACAGCTCGCGCACAGATACGCAGTATTTT.

This chain connects TRBV7-2 to TRBJ2-7; D unresolved. V was pared by 4 bases and J by 8 bases, with 21 bases between. CDR1 is SGHTA, CDR2 FQGNSA, per germline. This CDR3 comprises 15 residues. CDR3 residues: CASSSRGVSRSQQYF. The DNA for the CDR3 is TGTGCCAGCAGCTCCAGAGGTGTTTCTCGATCTCAGCAGTACTTC.

The rearrangement joins TRBV28 to TRBJ1-2, with D possibly being TRBD1 (5 bases). V was shortened by 5 bases and J by 5 bases, with 12 bases between the two germline ends. The CDR3 length is 13 residues. Germline V gene data show CDR1 as MDHEN and CDR2 as SYDVKM. CDR3 protein: CASSLAGPYGYTF. In DNA, the CDR3 is TGTGCCAGCAGTCTCGCAGGGCCTTATGGCTACACCTTC.

A few counts support this clonotype. J is TRBJ2-1 and V is TRBV7-2, with 9 positions matching TRBD1. Germline CDR1 is SGHTA and CDR2 is FQGNSA. Trimming at V came to 4 bases and at J to 0 bases, leaving 7 bases not matched to a gene. The CDR3 has 17 residues. The CDR3 nucleotides read TGTGCCAGCAGCTCGGGACAGGGTGTCCGCTCCTACAATGAGCAGTTCTTC. It is translated as CASSSGQGVRSYNEQFF.

This clonotype was seen a handful of times. This chain links TRBV7-2 with TRBJ2-1; a weak D match, TRBD2 (5 bases). CDR1 and CDR2 (germline): SGHTA, FQGNSA. CDR3 length: 17 residues. V lost 4 bases and J lost 1, with 17 bases in between. The CDR3 nucleotides are TGTGCCAGCAGCTCAGCAGACGAAGCGGAATCCTACAATGAGCAGTTCTTC. It yields the protein CASSSADEAESYNEQFF. Supplemented by reference TRBV7-2 and TRBJ2-1, the full variable domain reads GAGVSQSPSNKVTEKGKDVELRCDPISGHTALYWYRQSLGQGLEFLIYFQGNSAPDKSGLPSDRFSAERTGGSVSTLTIQRTQQEDSAVYLCASSSADEAESYNEQFFGPGTRLTVL.